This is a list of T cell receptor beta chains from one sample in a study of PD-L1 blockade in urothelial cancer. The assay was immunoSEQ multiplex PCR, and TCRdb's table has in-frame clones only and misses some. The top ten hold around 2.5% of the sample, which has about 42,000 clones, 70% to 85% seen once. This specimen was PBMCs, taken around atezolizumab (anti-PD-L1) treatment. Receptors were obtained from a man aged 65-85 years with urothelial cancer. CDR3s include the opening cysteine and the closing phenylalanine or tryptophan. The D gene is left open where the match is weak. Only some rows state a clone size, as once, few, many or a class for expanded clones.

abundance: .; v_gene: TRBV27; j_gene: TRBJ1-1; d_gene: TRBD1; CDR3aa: CASRSGQIMNTEAFF; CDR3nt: TGTGCCAGCAGATCGGGACAGATCATGAACACTGAAGCTTTCTTT
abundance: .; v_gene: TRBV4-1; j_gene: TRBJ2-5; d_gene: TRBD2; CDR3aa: CASSQDFLAGVGETQYF; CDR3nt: TGCGCCAGCAGCCAAGATTTTCTTGCGGGAGTAGGGGAGACCCAGTACTTC
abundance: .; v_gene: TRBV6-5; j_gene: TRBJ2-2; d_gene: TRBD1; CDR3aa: CASRTGANTGELFF; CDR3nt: TGTGCCAGCCGGACAGGGGCGAACACCGGGGAGCTGTTTTTT
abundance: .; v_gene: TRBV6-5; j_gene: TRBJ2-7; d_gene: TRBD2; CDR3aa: CASRGLATYEQYF; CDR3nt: TGTGCCAGCAGGGGACTAGCGACCTACGAGCAGTACTTC
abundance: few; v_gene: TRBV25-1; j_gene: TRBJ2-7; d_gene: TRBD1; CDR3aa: CASSDPRTGSYYEQYF; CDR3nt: TGTGCCAGCAGTGACCCCCGGACAGGGTCATACTACGAGCAGTACTTC
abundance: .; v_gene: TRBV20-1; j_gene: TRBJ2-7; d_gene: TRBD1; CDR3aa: CSPRQGNEQYF; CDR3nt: TGCAGTCCACGACAGGGGAACGAGCAGTACTTC
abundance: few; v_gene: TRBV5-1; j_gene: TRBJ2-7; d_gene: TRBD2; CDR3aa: CASSLVVRSTAGDSLAQYF; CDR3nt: TGCGCCAGCAGCTTGGTCGTCAGGTCAACAGCGGGGGACTCTTTGGCGCAGTACTTC
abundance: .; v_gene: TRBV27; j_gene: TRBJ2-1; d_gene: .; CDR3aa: CASSLSIRNEQFF; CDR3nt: TGTGCCAGCAGTTTATCGATCCGGAATGAGCAGTTCTTC
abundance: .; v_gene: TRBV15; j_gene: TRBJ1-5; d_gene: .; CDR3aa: CATSRDGAAYRQPQHF; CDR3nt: TGTGCCACCAGCAGAGATGGGGCCGCTTACCGTCAGCCCCAGCATTTT
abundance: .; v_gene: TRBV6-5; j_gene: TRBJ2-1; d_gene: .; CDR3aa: CASTSTGYNEQFF; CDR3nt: TGTGCCAGCACCTCGACAGGTTACAATGAGCAGTTCTTC
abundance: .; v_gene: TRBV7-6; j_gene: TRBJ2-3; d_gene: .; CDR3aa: CASKLVSGGGTDTQYF; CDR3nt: TGTGCCAGCAAGTTGGTTAGCGGAGGTGGCACAGATACGCAGTATTTT
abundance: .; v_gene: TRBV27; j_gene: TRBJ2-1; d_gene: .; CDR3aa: CASGEGGRDNEQFF; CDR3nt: TGTGCCAGCGGGGAGGGGGGGCGAGACAATGAGCAGTTCTTC
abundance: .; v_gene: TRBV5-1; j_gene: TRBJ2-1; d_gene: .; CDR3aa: CASSTAGAAAPYNEQFF; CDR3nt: TGCGCCAGCAGCACCGCAGGGGCCGCAGCTCCCTACAATGAGCAGTTCTTC
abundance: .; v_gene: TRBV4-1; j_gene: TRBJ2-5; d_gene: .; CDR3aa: CASSQETEQMEGETQYF; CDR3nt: TGCGCCAGCAGCCAAGAGACAGAACAGATGGAGGGAGAGACCCAGTACTTC
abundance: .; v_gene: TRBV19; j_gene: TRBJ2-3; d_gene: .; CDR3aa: CASSPKTSSDTQYF; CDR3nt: TGTGCCAGTAGTCCGAAGACTAGTTCAGATACGCAGTATTTT
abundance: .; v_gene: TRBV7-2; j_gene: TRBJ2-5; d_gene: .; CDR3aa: CASSSVGTGRETQYF; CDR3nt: TGTGCCAGCAGCTCCGTGGGTACAGGGAGAGAGACCCAGTACTTC
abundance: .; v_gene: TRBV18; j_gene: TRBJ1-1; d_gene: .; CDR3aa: CASSPPTFEAFF; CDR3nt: TGTGCCAGCTCGCCCCCGACTTTTGAAGCTTTCTTT
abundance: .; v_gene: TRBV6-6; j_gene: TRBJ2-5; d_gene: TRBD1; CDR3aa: CASIPRDRGQETQYF; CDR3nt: TGTGCCAGCATCCCGAGGGACAGGGGGCAAGAGACCCAGTACTTC
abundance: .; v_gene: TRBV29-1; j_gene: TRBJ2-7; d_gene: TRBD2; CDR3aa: CSVRGLAGVMGSYEQYF; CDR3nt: TGCAGCGTACGGGGACTAGCGGGAGTAATGGGCTCCTACGAGCAGTACTTC
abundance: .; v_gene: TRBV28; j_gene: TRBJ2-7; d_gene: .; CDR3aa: CASSSPRYIYEQYF; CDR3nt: TGTGCCAGCAGTTCTCCTAGATATATTTACGAGCAGTACTTC
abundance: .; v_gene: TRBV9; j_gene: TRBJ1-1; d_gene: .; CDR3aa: CASSPYTGDTEAFF; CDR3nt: TGTGCCAGCAGCCCCTACACAGGAGACACTGAAGCTTTCTTT
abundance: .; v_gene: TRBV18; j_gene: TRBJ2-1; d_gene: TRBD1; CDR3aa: CASSLRQGGGNEQFF; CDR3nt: TGTGCCAGCTCCCTGAGACAGGGGGGAGGCAATGAGCAGTTCTTC
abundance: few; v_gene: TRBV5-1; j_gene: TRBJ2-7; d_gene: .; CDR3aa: CASSPDTPTSYEQYF; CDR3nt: TGCGCCAGCAGCCCCGACACGCCGACCTCCTACGAGCAGTACTTC
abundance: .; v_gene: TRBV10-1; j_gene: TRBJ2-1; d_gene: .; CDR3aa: CASSENEEQFF; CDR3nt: TGCGCCAGCAGTGAAAATGAGGAGCAGTTCTTC
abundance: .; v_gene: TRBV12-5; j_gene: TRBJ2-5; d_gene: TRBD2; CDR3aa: CASGLRGREGQETQYF; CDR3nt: TGTGCTAGTGGTTTAAGGGGAAGGGAGGGGCAAGAGACCCAGTACTTC
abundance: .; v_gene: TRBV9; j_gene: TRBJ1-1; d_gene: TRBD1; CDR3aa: CASSAGQGGPEAFF; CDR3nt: TGTGCCAGCAGCGCGGGACAGGGGGGCCCTGAAGCTTTCTTT
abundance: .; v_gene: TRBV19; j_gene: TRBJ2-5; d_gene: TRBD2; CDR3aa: CASSPGYTREEPETQYF; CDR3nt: TGTGCCAGTTCCCCCGGCTATACGCGGGAGGAACCAGAGACCCAGTACTTC
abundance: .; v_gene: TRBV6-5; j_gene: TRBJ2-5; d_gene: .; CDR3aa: CASTAIGGQETQYF; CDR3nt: TGTGCCAGCACCGCAATTGGAGGCCAAGAGACCCAGTACTTC
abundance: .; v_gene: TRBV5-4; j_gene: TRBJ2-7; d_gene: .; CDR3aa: CASSQPLQGRYEQYF; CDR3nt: TGTGCCAGCAGCCAACCGCTCCAGGGGCGTTACGAGCAGTACTTC
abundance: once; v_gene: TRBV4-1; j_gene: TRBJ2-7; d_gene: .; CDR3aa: CASSPEQDVDEQYF; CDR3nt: TGCGCCAGCAGCCCCGAACAGGACGTCGACGAGCAGTACTTC
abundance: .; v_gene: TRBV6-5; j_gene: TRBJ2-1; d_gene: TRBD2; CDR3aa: CASSYSGTNKNNEQFF; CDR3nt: TGTGCCAGCAGTTACTCCGGGACTAACAAGAACAATGAGCAGTTCTTC
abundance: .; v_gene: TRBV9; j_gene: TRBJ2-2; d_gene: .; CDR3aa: CASSTPPGELFF; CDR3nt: TGTGCCAGCAGTACACCCCCTGGGGAGCTGTTTTTT
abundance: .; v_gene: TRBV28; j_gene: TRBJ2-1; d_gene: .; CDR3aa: CASSWDFLGNEQFF; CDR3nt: TGTGCCAGCAGTTGGGACTTCCTGGGTAATGAGCAGTTCTTC
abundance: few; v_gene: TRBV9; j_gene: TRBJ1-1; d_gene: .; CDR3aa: CASSVGQSTIGTEAFF; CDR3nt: TGTGCCAGCAGCGTAGGTCAGTCAACTATAGGCACTGAAGCTTTCTTT
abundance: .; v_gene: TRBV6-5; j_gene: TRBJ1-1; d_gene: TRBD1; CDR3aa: CASSFGQALDTEAFF; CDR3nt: TGTGCCAGCAGTTTCGGACAGGCCTTGGACACTGAAGCTTTCTTT
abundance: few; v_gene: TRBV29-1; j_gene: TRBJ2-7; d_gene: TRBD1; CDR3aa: CSVVVGGISYEQYF; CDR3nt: TGCAGCGTTGTAGTAGGGGGCATCTCCTACGAGCAGTACTTC
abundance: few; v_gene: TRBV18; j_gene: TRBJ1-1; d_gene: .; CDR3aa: CASSPVISQGKNTEAFF; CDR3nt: TGTGCCAGCTCACCAGTAATAAGCCAGGGCAAGAACACTGAAGCTTTCTTT
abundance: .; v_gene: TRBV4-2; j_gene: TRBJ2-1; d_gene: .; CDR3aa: CASSDMSGLYNEQFF; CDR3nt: TGTGCCAGCAGCGACATGAGCGGACTCTACAATGAGCAGTTCTTC
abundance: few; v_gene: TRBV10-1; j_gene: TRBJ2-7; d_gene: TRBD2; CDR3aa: CASSEGLAGTSDKQYF; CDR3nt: TGCGCCAGCAGCGAGGGACTAGCGGGGACCTCTGACAAGCAGTACTTC
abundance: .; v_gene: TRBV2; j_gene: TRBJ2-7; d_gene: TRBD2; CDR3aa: CASSLTSGRVPYEQYF; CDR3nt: TGTGCCAGCAGTCTGACTAGCGGGAGGGTTCCCTACGAGCAGTACTTC
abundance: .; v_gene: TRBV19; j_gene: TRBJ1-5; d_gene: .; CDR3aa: CASSIRGYSGQPQHF; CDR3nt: TGTGCCAGTAGTATACGAGGATACTCCGGTCAGCCCCAGCATTTT
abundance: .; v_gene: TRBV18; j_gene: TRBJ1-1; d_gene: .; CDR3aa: CASSRPGSDSTEAFF; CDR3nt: TGTGCCAGCTCACGCCCGGGTTCGGATAGCACTGAAGCTTTCTTT
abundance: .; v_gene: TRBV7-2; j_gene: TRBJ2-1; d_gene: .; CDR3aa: CASSRWQGVNEQFF; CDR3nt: TGTGCCAGCAGCCGTTGGCAAGGGGTGAATGAGCAGTTCTTC
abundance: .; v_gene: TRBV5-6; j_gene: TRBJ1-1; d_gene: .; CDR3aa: CASSHYRMNTEAFF; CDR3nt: TGTGCCAGCAGCCACTATCGTATGAACACTGAAGCTTTCTTT
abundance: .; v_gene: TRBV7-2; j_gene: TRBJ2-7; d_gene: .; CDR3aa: CASSLDRTKGEQYF; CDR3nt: TGTGCCAGCAGTTTAGACCGGACTAAGGGGGAGCAGTACTTC
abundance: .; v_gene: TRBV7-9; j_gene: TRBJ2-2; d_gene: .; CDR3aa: CASSPPVQINTGELFF; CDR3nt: TGTGCCAGCAGCCCTCCGGTTCAAATAAACACCGGGGAGCTGTTTTTT
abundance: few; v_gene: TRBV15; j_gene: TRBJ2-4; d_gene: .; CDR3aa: CATSGGEGGAKNIQYF; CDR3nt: TGTGCCACCAGCGGGGGAGAAGGGGGAGCCAAAAACATTCAGTACTTC
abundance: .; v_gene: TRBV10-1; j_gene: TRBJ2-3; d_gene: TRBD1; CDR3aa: CASSGDREKGTQYF; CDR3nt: TGCGCCAGCAGCGGGGACAGGGAGAAGGGTACGCAGTATTTT
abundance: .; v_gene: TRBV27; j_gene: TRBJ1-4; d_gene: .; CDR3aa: CASSRTTWGGLMEKLFF; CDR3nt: TGTGCCAGCAGCCGGACGACTTGGGGGGGACTAATGGAAAAACTGTTTTTT
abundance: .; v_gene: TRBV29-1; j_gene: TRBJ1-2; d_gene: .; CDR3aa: CSVGGGGKSGYTF; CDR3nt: TGCAGCGTTGGGGGCGGGGGCAAGAGTGGCTACACCTTC
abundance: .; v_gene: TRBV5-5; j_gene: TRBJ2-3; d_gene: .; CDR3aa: CASSLTGSGTDTQYF; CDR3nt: TGTGCCAGCAGCTTAACAGGGAGTGGAACAGATACGCAGTATTTT
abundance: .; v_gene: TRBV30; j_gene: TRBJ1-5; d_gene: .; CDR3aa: CAWKGDSNQPQHF; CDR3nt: TGTGCCTGGAAAGGGGATAGCAATCAGCCCCAGCATTTT
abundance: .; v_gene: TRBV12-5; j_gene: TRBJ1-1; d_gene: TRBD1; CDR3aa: CASVTKGARGTEAFF; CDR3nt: TGTGCTAGTGTCACTAAGGGGGCGCGGGGCACTGAAGCTTTCTTT
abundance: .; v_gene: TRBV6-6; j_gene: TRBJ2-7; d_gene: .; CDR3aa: CASSYSTRTPYEQYF; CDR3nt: TGTGCCAGCAGTTACTCGACTAGAACCCCCTACGAGCAGTACTTC
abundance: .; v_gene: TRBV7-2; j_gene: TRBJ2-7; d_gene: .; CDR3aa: CASSLDQGSYEQYF; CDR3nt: TGTGCCAGCAGCTTAGATCAGGGATCCTACGAGCAGTACTTC
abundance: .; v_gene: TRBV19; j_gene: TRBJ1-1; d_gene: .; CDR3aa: CASSNSAGFEAFF; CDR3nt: TGTGCCAGTAGCAATTCGGCGGGGTTTGAAGCTTTCTTT
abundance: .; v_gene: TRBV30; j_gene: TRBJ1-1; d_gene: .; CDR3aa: CAWSVLAGLGTEAFF; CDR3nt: TGTGCCTGGAGTGTACTGGCAGGGTTGGGCACTGAAGCTTTCTTT
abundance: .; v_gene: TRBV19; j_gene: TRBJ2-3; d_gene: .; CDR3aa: CASSIFLEGTQYF; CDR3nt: TGTGCCAGTAGTATATTTCTGGAGGGGACGCAGTATTTT